These T cell receptor beta chains were read from a single sample in a study of blood T cell repertoires in COVID-19. Using immunoSEQ multiplex PCR, the repertoire was profiled, and TCRdb retains in-frame clones only, with some absent. The sample lists around 300,000 clones, about nine tenths occurring once. The sample taken for sequencing was peripheral blood. All receptors come from a woman aged 25 to 39 with active or convalescent COVID-19. Each CDR3 is given with its conserved first and last residue. D genes are given only for firm matches.

V gene,J gene,D gene,CDR3 DNA,CDR3 protein
TRBV7-9,TRBJ1-4,-,TGTGCCAGCAGCTTATCGTTTTCAGCTAATGAAAAACTGTTTTTT,CASSLSFSANEKLFF
TRBV2,TRBJ1-1,-,TGTGCCACCTCAGGAGGGTTGAACACTGAAGCTTTCTTT,CATSGGLNTEAFF
TRBV19,TRBJ1-1,-,TGTGCCAGTAGTAAACAGGGTGAGCAGGAAGCTTTCTTT,CASSKQGEQEAFF
TRBV7-9,TRBJ1-1,TRBD1,TGTGCCAGCAGCGATCGGGACAGGGGGCCCACTGAAGCTTTCTTT,CASSDRDRGPTEAFF
TRBV13,TRBJ2-3,TRBD1,TGTGCCAGCAGCTTACAATCCGTGGACAGGTCATATACGCAGTATTTT,CASSLQSVDRSYTQYF
TRBV7-8,TRBJ2-2,TRBD2,TGTGCCAGCAGCTTAGACAGGGGGGGGACTAGCGGGAACACCGGGGAGCTGTTTTTT,CASSLDRGGTSGNTGELFF
TRBV5-4,TRBJ2-5,TRBD2,TGTGCCAGCAGTTGGGGTCGCGGGGGTCGCCAAGAGACCCAGTACTTC,CASSWGRGGRQETQYF
TRBV6-2/TRBV6-3,TRBJ1-1,TRBD1,TGTGCCAGCAGTGACCGACAGGGGCTGGACACTGAAGCTTTCTTT,CASSDRQGLDTEAFF
TRBV28,TRBJ1-6,TRBD1,TGTGCCAGCAGTTCGACAGGGACGAATAATTCACCCCTCCACTTT,CASSSTGTNNSPLHF
TRBV7-6,TRBJ2-7,TRBD1,TGTGCCAGCAGCGCAGCCGGGACAGGCTACGAGCAGTACTTC,CASSAAGTGYEQYF
TRBV9,TRBJ1-1,-,TGTGCCAGCAGCGGGGTGACAGGGAACACTGAAGCTTTCTTT,CASSGVTGNTEAFF
TRBV4-3,TRBJ2-3,-,TGCGCCAGCAGCCAACGTGTGGCTTCCAGCGGAGCCACAGATACGCAGTATTTT,CASSQRVASSGATDTQYF
TRBV12-3/TRBV12-4,TRBJ1-1,-,TGTGCCAGCAGTGCCCTGGGGAGGGCTGAAGCTTTCTTT,CASSALGRAEAFF